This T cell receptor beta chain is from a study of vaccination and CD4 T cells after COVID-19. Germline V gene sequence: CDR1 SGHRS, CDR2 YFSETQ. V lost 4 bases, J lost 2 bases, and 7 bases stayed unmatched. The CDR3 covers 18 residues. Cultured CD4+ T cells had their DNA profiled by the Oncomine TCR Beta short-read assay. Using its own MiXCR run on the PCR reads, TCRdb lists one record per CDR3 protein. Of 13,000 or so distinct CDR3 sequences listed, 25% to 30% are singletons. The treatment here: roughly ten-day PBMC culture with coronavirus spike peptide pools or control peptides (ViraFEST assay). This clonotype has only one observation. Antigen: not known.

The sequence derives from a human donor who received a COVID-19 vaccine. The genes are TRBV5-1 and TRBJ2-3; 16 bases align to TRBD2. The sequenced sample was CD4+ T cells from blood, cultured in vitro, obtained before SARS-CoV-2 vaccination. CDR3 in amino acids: CASSRPGLAGGITDTQYF. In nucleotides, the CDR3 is TGCGCCAGCAGCCGCCCGGGACTAGCGGGGGGGATCACAGATACGCAGTATTTT.